These 8 T cell receptor beta chains originate from one sample sequenced in a study of beta chain features in type 1 diabetes (dated by TCRdb to between 2018 and 2020). Findings and caveats that apply to the study as a whole: In all four CD4+ subsets, TCRB CDR3 length was moderately but significantly shorter in type 1 diabetes patients.

Preparation of the library involved the immunoSEQ multiplex PCR assay. The High Capacity cDNA Reverse Transcription Kit was used to reverse transcribe all of the isolated RNA, meaning that expressed TCRB transcripts were what got sequenced. The clones in this table, taken by TCRdb from immuneACCESS, are in-frame only. Not every clone is retained; where verified, under half of the shortfall comes from an unresolved V gene, and the cause of the rest is unknown. Recorded for this sample are a few hundred thousand clones; 15% of them occurred a single time. Clones ranked in the top ten supply 0.015% to 0.017% of the sample. Their recognized antigens are unknown. Material for sequencing was naive CD4+ T cells from blood. The label giving this sample's cell subset or site can be read as: true naive CD4+ T cells. The source of these receptors is a man aged 18 to 30 with type 1 diabetes.

This clone was picked up a small number of times. The rearrangement links TRBV30 to TRBJ2-1, with D maybe TRBD1 (5 bases). Per the germline V gene, CDR1 is GTSNPN and CDR2 is SVGIG (reference sequence). The CDR3 is 14 residues long. The V gene lost 7 bases and the J gene lost 0 bases, with 13 bases spanning the gap. Written as DNA, the CDR3 is TGTGCCTCCCGTGTAAGGGGCTCCTACAATGAGCAGTTCTTC. The encoded protein is CASRVRGSYNEQFF.

The sample holds a few counts of this clone. V is TRBV30 and J is TRBJ1-5, with a weak D call TRBD1 (6 bases). V was clipped by 0 bases and J by 2 bases, with 14 bases between them. The V gene's germline CDR1 is GTSNPN and CDR2 SVGIG (reference sequence). This CDR3 contains 16 residues. The CDR3 region is CAWSVQGMGGNQPQHF. CDR3 sequence (DNA): TGTGCCTGGAGTGTACAGGGTATGGGTGGCAATCAGCCCCAGCATTTT.

The chain joins TRBV7-2 to TRBJ2-7, with TRBD1 matching 9 bases. The CDR3 contains 14 residues. Germline trimming cut 5 bases from V and 2 bases from J; bases unmatched to any gene: 4. The germline V gene has CDR1 SGHTA and CDR2 FQGNSA. CDR3 in DNA: TGTGCCAGCAGCACAGGGGGCGGTACCTACGAGCAGTACTTC. This codes for CASSTGGGTYEQYF.

The chain joins TRBV19 to TRBJ1-4; D gene unclear. The ends were cut back, 4 bases at V and 8 bases at J, with 8 bases in the middle. Per the germline V gene, CDR1 is LNHDA and CDR2 is SQIVND (reference sequence). This CDR3 spans 12 amino acids. The CDR3: CASSTRGEKLFF. Here the CDR3 DNA reads TGTGCCAGTAGTACGCGCGGCGAAAAACTGTTTTTT.

V usage is TRBV2 and J usage is TRBJ2-1; 9 bases are shared with TRBD2. CDR3 size: 15 residues. Germline V gene data show CDR1 as SNHLY and CDR2 as FYNNEI. Trimming cost V 2 bases and J 9 bases; bases outside gene matches: 8. The CDR3 loop reads CASSELAGSLGEQFF. Here the CDR3 DNA reads TGTGCCAGCAGTGAACTAGCGGGGAGCTTGGGTGAGCAGTTCTTC.

The J gene is TRBJ2-2, the V gene TRBV29-1; TRBD2 aligns across 14 bases. Germline CDR1 and CDR2: SQVTM and ANQGSEA. The CDR3 length is 17 residues. The junction had 8 bases not matched to a gene; V was cut back by 7 bases and J by 1 base. CDR3: CSATGLAGVLNTGELFF. The CDR3 DNA sequence: TGCAGCGCCACGGGACTAGCGGGAGTCTTGAACACCGGGGAGCTGTTTTTT.

This clone was seen more than once but under ten times. The chain uses TRBV7-2 and TRBJ2-7; 9 bases fit TRBD2. The germline gives CDR1 SGHTA, CDR2 FQGNSA. J was trimmed by 3 bases and V by 3 bases; bases with no gene match: 18. The CDR3 loop spans 19 amino acids. CDR3 sequence: CASSLFWSSGRGRDYEQYF. CDR3 nucleotide sequence: TGTGCCAGCAGCTTGTTCTGGTCCTCAGGGCGCGGGAGGGACTACGAGCAGTACTTC.

The rearrangement joins TRBV7-8 to TRBJ2-1, with TRBD1 identical over 9 bases. This CDR3 is built from 15 residues. Germline lookup yields CDR1 SGHVS and CDR2 FQNEAQ. The V and J ends lost 3 bases and 8 bases, in that order; junction bases with no gene match: 8. CDR3 region: CASSLDRYRGHEQFF. DNA of the CDR3: TGTGCCAGCAGCTTGGATAGATACAGGGGGCATGAGCAGTTCTTC.